A single T cell receptor beta chain is shown here with its context. It lacks a known antigen. As encoded in the germline V gene (reference sequence), CDR1 is LNHDA while CDR2 is SQIVND. At the junction V is shortened by 3 bases and J by 6 bases; bases outside the gene matches: 8. The CDR3 spans 16 residues, from the cysteine through the phenylalanine. The only DNA kept is the CDR3, 48 bases in frame from the first base. The library relied on the immunoSEQ multiplex PCR assay. A mixture of 60 forward primers for TCR Vbeta segments and 13 reverse primers for TCR Jbeta segments was used in the multiplex PCR. Amplification of the CDR3 region of rearranged TCR beta genes was performed with a multiplex PCR assay on genomic DNA. The Illumina HiSeq System was used to sequence the amplified TCR beta libraries as 87-base-pair reads. As for the authors' bioinformatics: In a later analysis, some 80 million unique TCR beta chains were counted across the 650 to 750 repertoires, and roughly 11 million of these chains were shared by at least two donors. Raw reads were error-corrected and collapsed into unique sequences with a nearest-neighbor algorithm that merged closely related sequences to remove PCR and sequencing errors. V, D and J gene segments were assigned by aligning CDR3 sequences to IMGT reference sequences. Each retained sequence needed at least a six-nucleotide match to both a V gene segment and a J gene segment. A rearrangement counted as productive if the CDR3 had no stop codons and remained in frame with V and J, and every other rearrangement counted as non-productive. CDR3 was defined according to IMGT convention as the region running from the second conserved V-encoded cysteine to the conserved J-encoded phenylalanine. The earlier analysis of roughly 590 of the donors excluded any sequence lacking an unambiguous match to a single V gene segment. In an earlier analysis of some 590 of the donors, a V segment was called functional when productive rearrangements were above 56.7%, and segregating when the standard deviation between donors exceeded 5%. A statistical classification framework was developed to diagnose cytomegalovirus status using the catalog of TCR beta chain sequences. A later analysis assigned V and J genes by comparing TCR nucleotide sequences with IMGT/GENE-DB human TR gene sequences. Using the TCRdist pipeline, a later analysis assigned CDR3 sequences along with most-parsimonious VDJ recombination scenarios. In a later analysis, each TCR beta chain was defined by its CDR3 amino acid sequence together with its V-gene family, and reads lacking a unique V-gene family were excluded. To address suspected cross-contamination and a sequencing artifact, a later analysis removed around 600 highly shared, low-generation-probability nucleotide sequences. In a later analysis, a clonal expansion index was calculated for each public chain from normalized within-repertoire ranks of inferred template counts. Generation probabilities in a later analysis came from a VDJ recombination model fitted to out-of-frame rearrangements, and those results were checked against IGoR. In a later analysis, hypergeometric tests were used to score TCR-TCR, TCR-HLA and TCR-CMV co-occurrence, with a repertoire-size bias correction applied to TCR pairs. In a later analysis, false discovery rates were estimated by permuting HLA or CMV assignments 20 times. In a later analysis, co-occurring TCRs were grouped using DBSCAN, with TCRdist sequence similarity added in when clustering inside HLA-allele-positive subsets. Co-occurrence clustering excluded repertoires with fewer than 30,000 or more than 120,000 public chains, plus five with anomalous nucleotide sharing. Entries here come from immuneACCESS through TCRdb and include only in-frame sequences with V and J called. Some clones fail to appear in such tables; in the studies checked, an unresolved V gene covers under half of the shortfall, and the cause of the remainder is unknown. The DNA was the basis for D and trimming; V, J and clone size are from that table. This sample's table carries more than 110,000 clones. Roughly 2.5% of the sample comes from the top ten.

The data derive from a study of cytomegalovirus exposure and HLA in healthy donors (TCRdb year 2017). Notes on the research overall: According to an earlier analysis of several hundred of the donors, some 180 million T cells yielded 90 million to 130 million unique TCR beta sequences and approximately 300 Gb of sequence data. Four to six DR-DQ haplotypes were handled as single units for association and clustering, since linkage in the cohort was strong. The aim of the study was to test whether cataloging public T cell receptors could identify signatures of past pathogen exposure. Donor age, sex, ethnicity and CMV serostatus were compiled alongside the repertoire data. The T cell repertoires of 670 or so subjects were profiled by immunosequencing and related to cytomegalovirus serostatus. In a later genetic analysis, genome-wide SNP genotypes for about 55% of the roughly 670 donors were used, and that subset was treated as a discovery cohort. To predict cytomegalovirus infection status, the study combined high-throughput TCR immunosequencing, statistical association of individual TCRs with disease status, and machine learning. Every discovery cohort repertoire had been produced on one sequencing platform. HLA typing covered class I and class II loci at four-digit resolution. An earlier analysis of several hundred of the donors applied high-throughput TCR beta sequencing to assess whether each TCR beta V gene segment acted as functional or pseudogenic. The number of typed donors differed by locus: roughly 620-640 for A, B, C, DRB1 and DQB1; 522 for DQA1; 606 for DPA1; and around 490 for DPB1. Of the 300 to 450 genotyped donors, roughly 80% were placed in the genetic ancestry cluster associated with self-reported Caucasian donors. Among about 370 genotyped donors of the cohort, an average of approximately 200,000 unique TCR beta nucleotide sequences was sequenced per donor, of which about 18% were non-productive. An early release that covered 500 to 800 HLA-typed donors contained 250 to 350 gigabases of sequencing data and about 84 million unique TCR sequences. Rather than drawing on any new phenotypic data, the later analysis identified candidate immune exposures from TCR beta sequences and the way those sequences occurred across donors. Besides the first cohort of some 670 subjects, a separate validation cohort made up of 120 or so different subjects was used. A later analysis re-analyzed previously published TCR beta repertoires from roughly 690 donors and added high-resolution HLA genotyping to study TCR occurrence patterns.

The cohort consisted of fewer than 700 healthy bone marrow donors. All cohort members were sampled while nominally healthy, although unrecorded immune exposures were likely present. The donor was CMV seronegative and was included in the group of 352 seronegative cohort members. A peripheral blood sample was provided by each donor, and peripheral blood mononuclear cells were used for TCR beta sequencing. Genomic DNA extraction from the blood cell samples was performed with the Qiagen DNeasy Blood Extraction Kit. The paper as a whole reports these results and caveats: A cluster of highly shared sequence variants was judged likely to be a technical artifact of the sequencing pipeline. In a later genetic analysis, a missense DCLRE1C variant was associated with V-gene and J-gene trimming of TCR beta chains, and the association was replicated in an independent cohort. It was suggested by the authors that the approach could potentially be generalized to other disease states and immunological phenotypes. According to a later analysis, TCR association rates differed among HLA loci, with DRB1 alleles showing the most associated TCRs and HLA-C alleles showing the fewest. In an earlier analysis of some 500 of the donors, most TCR beta V segments appeared in productive rearrangements about 87% or about 30% of the time, broadly matching IMGT annotations. A later genetic analysis reported fewer N-insertions in productive TCRs among donors in an Asian-associated ancestry cluster than the 666-donor mean. Because HLA typing was unavailable for some donors at each locus, only the typed subset was used in association tests. The study gave a list of under 200 TCR beta chains associated with cytomegalovirus. Roughly 15 rarely observed V segments, including chromosome 9 orphons, were excluded from the earlier analysis of 550 to 700 of the donors because counts were too low. A further reported finding was that TCR beta sequences accurately predicted the HLA-A and HLA-B alleles for most subjects in the first cohort. Some IMGT-functional V segments, including TRBV6-2 and TRBV6-3, could not be distinguished by the 87-base-pair reads and were therefore excluded. For the cohort, immune exposure information was limited to CMV serostatus. Most TCR sequences were observed very rarely across donors, whereas some public TCRs were present in many individuals. The classifier was reported to diagnose cytomegalovirus status with high specificity and sensitivity in both the original and validation cohorts. When HLA alleles, especially DR and DQ, strongly co-occurred, attributing TCR associations to individual alleles was difficult. A few of the identified cytomegalovirus-associated TCR beta chains were confirmed in vitro to be specific for cytomegalovirus antigens. In a later analysis, about 16,000 TCR beta sequences were associated with specific HLA alleles at a false discovery rate of 0.05. This cohort had only TCR beta chains sequenced, and the lack of alpha or paired-chain data limited which features could be detected. In a later analysis, most CMV-associated TCR beta chains were found to appear HLA-restricted, with HLA associations seemingly driven largely by CMV exposure. Compared with equally common non-associated chains, HLA-associated TCR beta chains in a later analysis were more clonally expanded and had lower generation probabilities. Linkage disequilibrium might explain the correlated functional status among segregating V segments, but an unknown experimental factor could not be ruled out. Several of the top co-occurrence clusters appeared to be linked to parvovirus B19, influenza, CMV and Epstein-Barr virus, according to a later analysis. Roughly uniform sequencing depth across donors was assumed in presence/absence analyses, although this assumption may not hold.

This receptor was taken from a man aged 40-49 years in good health and CMV-seronegative. Input material: PBMCs. Recombination joined TRBV19 with TRBJ2-3; TRBD1 fits 11 bases in the junction. The CDR3 reads CASSMLGQGATDTQYF. The nucleotide sequence reads TGTGCCAGTAGTATGCTCGGACAGGGGGCCACGGATACGCAGTATTTT.